This T cell receptor (beta chain) was identified during a study of CD8 T cells in ankylosing spondylitis. The V gene lost 4 bases and the J gene lost 3 bases, with 14 bases spanning the gap. Germline V CDR1 and CDR2: SEHNR, FQNEAQ (reference sequence). This CDR3 has 15 amino acids. In TCRdb, the 5' RACE reads were re-called with MiXCR into one record per CDR3 protein. The top ten hold roughly 3.6% of the sample, which has 300,000 to 350,000 distinct CDR3 sequences, around 20% seen once. In its sample, this clonotype was seen many times. The V gene is TRBV7-9, the J gene TRBJ2-3; D is perhaps TRBD2 (5 bases). The sample comprised blood, either unsorted or a sorted T cell fraction (not recorded which). This receptor was taken from a female donor with ankylosing spondylitis or in good health (not recorded which). CDR3 nucleotide sequence: TGTGCCAGCAGCTCCTCCGGGATGAGGACAGATACGCAGTATTTT. This translates into CASSSSGMRTDTQYF.